Below are 24 T cell receptor beta chains sequenced from a single sample in a study of blood T cell repertoires in COVID-19. Method: immunoSEQ multiplex PCR; TCRdb's copy keeps in-frame clones and lacks some. The data hold about 310,000 clones, with roughly 84% observed a single time. Sequenced sample: peripheral blood. The origin of the receptors is a man aged 50-60 years with active or convalescent COVID-19.

The rearrangement uses TRBV19 and TRBJ2-2, with D perhaps TRBD2 (6 bases). The CDR3 covers 18 residues. Germline CDR1 reads LNHDA; CDR2 reads SQIVND (reference sequence). The ends were cut back, 4 bases at V and 3 bases at J, with 21 bases in the middle. The CDR3, as DNA: TGTGCCAGTAGTAGGGACCAGGGAATTGGGGGGTACACCGGGGAGCTGTTTTTT. Residues: CASSRDQGIGGYTGELFF.

The chain links TRBV28 to TRBJ2-7; 7 bases fit TRBD1. There are 14 residues in the CDR3. Trimming cost V 5 bases and J 4 bases; bases outside gene matches: 8. Germline CDR1 and CDR2: MDHEN and SYDVKM. CDR3 DNA: TGTGCCAGCAGTCTGCCGGGACAGATTTACGAGCAGTACTTC. Translation gives CASSLPGQIYEQYF.

This rearrangement joins TRBV19 to TRBJ1-6; 8 positions match TRBD1. Germline V gene lookup returns CDR1 LNHDA and CDR2 SQIVND (reference sequence). This CDR3 contains 16 residues. CDR3 bases: TGTGCATCGACCCCCAGGGGGCTAACGAATAATTCACCCCTCCACTTT. Protein: CASTPRGLTNNSPLHF.

The chain has TRBV11-2 and TRBJ1-5, with D unresolved. Germline values: CDR1 SGHAT, CDR2 FQNNGV. The CDR3 runs 11 residues. The V and J ends lost 4 bases and 8 bases respectively, with 6 bases between them. Written as DNA, the CDR3 is TGTGCCAGCAGCTCCGGGGAGCCCCAGCATTTT. This sequence encodes CASSSGEPQHF.

The count of this clone is one. The chain is built from TRBV30 and TRBJ2-5; TRBD2 aligns across 9 bases. The CDR3 loop spans 21 amino acids. Germline V lookup: CDR1 GTSNPN, CDR2 SVGIG (reference sequence). V lost 0 bases and J lost 2; bases outside the gene matches: 22. The CDR3 nucleotides read TGTGCCTGGAGTGTAATCCCATCTTTAGCGGGGGTGCCCAAAGTACAAGAGACCCAGTACTTC. Protein product: CAWSVIPSLAGVPKVQETQYF.

The V call is TRBV11-2, the J call TRBJ2-4, with D tentatively TRBD2 (5 bases). Germline assignment: CDR1 SGHAT and CDR2 FQNNGV. The V gene lost 5 bases and the J gene lost 1 base, with 6 bases spanning the gap. The CDR3 runs to 13 residues. CDR3 sequence reads: CASSPGAKNIQYF. The CDR3 nucleotides are TGTGCCAGCAGCCCGGGGGCCAAAAACATTCAGTACTTC. Based on the CDR3 plus reference TRBV11-2 and TRBJ2-4, the full variable domain is EAGVAQSPRYKIIEKRQSVAFWCNPISGHATLYWYQQILGQGPKLLIQFQNNGVVDDSQLPKDRFSAERLKGVDSTLKIQPAKLEDSAVYLCASSPGAKNIQYFGAGTRLSVL.

The rearrangement uses TRBV3-1 (or the pseudogene TRBV3-2) and TRBJ1-6; no clear D gene. CDR3 length: 14 residues. The V end was cut by 4 bases, the J end by 8 bases, with 12 bases between. The germline V gene has CDR1 LGHDT and CDR2 YNNKEL (reference sequence). The CDR3: CASSPRQKDSPLHF. CDR3 nucleotide sequence: TGTGCCAGCAGCCCGCGACAAAAGGATTCACCCCTCCACTTT.

This clone was found once. The chain recombines TRBV6-5 with TRBJ1-1; D might be TRBD1 (6 bases). CDR3 length: 11 residues. The germline CDR1 and CDR2 sequences are MNHEY and SVGAGI. The V and J ends lost 6 bases and 12 bases respectively, with 14 bases between them. The CDR3 sequence: CASSLQGLTFF. CDR3 sequence (DNA): TGTGCCAGCAGCCTACAGGGCCTAACTTTCTTT.

The rearrangement links TRBV19 to TRBJ2-3, with 14 bases identical to TRBD2. V lost 7 bases and J lost 3; bases outside the gene matches: 15. This CDR3 has 19 amino acids. Per the germline V gene, CDR1 is LNHDA and CDR2 is SQIVND (reference sequence). CDR3 protein: CASKKYGTSGSERTDTQYF. DNA of the CDR3: TGTGCCAGTAAAAAGTACGGGACTAGCGGGAGTGAGAGAACAGATACGCAGTATTTT.

The chain has TRBV28 and TRBJ1-4; D remains unclear. Germline values: CDR1 MDHEN, CDR2 SYDVKM. The CDR3 runs 15 residues. V dropped 1 base and J dropped 2 bases, with 8 bases sitting between them. CDR3 sequence: CASSLYGRTNEKLFF. The CDR3 DNA follows: TGTGCCAGCAGTTTATACGGGAGGACTAATGAAAAACTGTTTTTT.

The V call is TRBV4-3, the J call TRBJ1-5; 10 bases are shared with TRBD1. J gave up 5 bases and V 3 bases, and 1 base lay outside the gene matches. In germline, CDR1 is LGHNA, CDR2 YSLEER. The CDR3 length is 14 residues. In DNA form, the CDR3 reads TGCGCCAGCAGCCACGGGACAGGGGATCAGCCCCAGCATTTT. Translation: CASSHGTGDQPQHF.

The chain has TRBV6-5 and TRBJ1-3; maybe TRBD1 (5 bases). Germline V gene data show CDR1 as MNHEY and CDR2 as SVGAGI. The V end lost 6 bases, the J end lost 0 bases, and 9 bases lay between the germline ends. This CDR3 has 14 amino acids. The CDR3 here is CASSRGASGNTIYF. CDR3 sequence (DNA): TGTGCCAGCAGCCGCGGGGCCTCTGGAAACACCATATATTTT.

The chain joins TRBV30 to TRBJ1-2, with 7 bases aligning to TRBD1. V dropped 5 bases and J dropped 4; count of bases not matched to a gene: 4. The CDR3 covers 12 residues. The germline V gene has CDR1 GTSNPN and CDR2 SVGIG (reference sequence). CDR3 loop: CAWVDRVYGYTF. The DNA for the CDR3 is TGTGCCTGGGTCGACAGGGTCTATGGCTACACCTTC.

V gene TRBV19 combines with J gene TRBJ1-5; 7 positions agree with TRBD1. The CDR3 has 16 residues. Germline V CDR1 and CDR2: LNHDA, SQIVND (reference sequence). V dropped 4 bases and J dropped 7; count of bases not matched to a gene: 13. CDR3 bases: TGTGCCAGTAGTACCCCACGACAGGGAGAATACCAGCCCCAGCATTTT. Its translation: CASSTPRQGEYQPQHF.

V usage is TRBV6-2 or TRBV6-3 and J usage is TRBJ1-5, with 9 bases fitting TRBD1. Germline CDR1 is MNHEY and CDR2 is SVGEGT. CDR3 length: 13 residues. The V segment lost 5 bases and the J segment 9 bases; nucleotides outside the gene matches: 5. The CDR3 protein is CASSRDRDLPQHF. CDR3 DNA sequence: TGTGCCAGCAGTCGGGACAGGGATTTGCCCCAGCATTTT.

The genes are TRBV5-1 and TRBJ1-6; D possibly corresponds to TRBD1 (6 bases). The germline V gene has CDR1 SGHRS and CDR2 YFSETQ. V dropped 4 bases and J dropped 5 bases, with 19 bases sitting between them. The CDR3 is 17 amino acids. CDR3 sequence reads: CASSLSLEGGHNSPLHF. The CDR3 DNA follows: TGCGCCAGCAGCCTCTCACTCGAGGGGGGGCATAATTCACCCCTCCACTTT. Supplemented by reference TRBV5-1 and TRBJ1-6, the full variable domain reads KAGVTQTPRYLIKTRGQQVTLSCSPISGHRSVSWYQQTPGQGLQFLFEYFSETQRNKGNFPGRFSGRQFSNSRSEMNVSTLELGDSALYLCASSLSLEGGHNSPLHFGNGTRLTVT.

CDR3 coding DNA: TGTGCCAGCAGTGAAAATACGGGACAGGGTGGAACTGAAGCTTTCTTT. This translates into CASSENTGQGGTEAFF. This chain links TRBV2 with TRBJ1-1; 9 nucleotides match TRBD1. The CDR3 spans 16 residues. V was pared by 2 bases and J by 5 bases, with 9 bases of the junction left unmatched. CDR1 and CDR2 from the germline V gene are SNHLY and FYNNEI.

The gene calls are TRBV5-1 and TRBJ1-2; 8 nucleotides match TRBD1. V was clipped by 4 bases and J by 10 bases; unmatched bases: 12. CDR3 length: 14 amino acids. Per the germline V gene, CDR1 is SGHRS and CDR2 is YFSETQ. The CDR3 loop is CASSQTQTGVDYTF. The CDR3 DNA follows: TGCGCCAGCAGCCAGACCCAGACAGGGGTGGACTACACCTTC.

V is TRBV15 and J is TRBJ1-3; D is possibly TRBD1 (5 bases). Germline CDR1 LNHNV, CDR2 YYDKDF (reference sequence). The CDR3 has 16 residues. Between the trimmed V and J ends, which lost 6 bases and 4 bases, there was a span of 19 bases. The CDR3 is CATRESRRDRGNTIYF. The CDR3 DNA reads as TGTGCCACCAGGGAGTCCCGGAGAGACAGAGGAAACACCATATATTTT.

The rearrangement links TRBV11-2 to TRBJ2-2, with TRBD2 identical over 13 bases. This CDR3 region has 17 residues. The germline gives CDR1 SGHAT, CDR2 FQNNGV. V lost 5 bases and J lost 2; bases outside the gene matches: 5. CDR3 DNA sequence: TGTGCCAGCAGCCCTACTAGCGGGAGGGAAAACACCGGGGAGCTGTTTTTT. Encoded protein: CASSPTSGRENTGELFF.

V gene TRBV6-5 combines with J gene TRBJ1-2, with D perhaps matching TRBD1 (6 bases). Germline assignment: CDR1 MNHEY and CDR2 SVGAGI. Trimming took 0 bases from V and 3 from J, leaving 14 bases between them. CDR3 length: 16 amino acids. The CDR3 nucleotides read TGTGCCAGCAGTTACTCGAGGGGGAGTGGGGACTATGGCTACACCTTC. This sequence encodes CASSYSRGSGDYGYTF.

This chain joins TRBV19 and TRBJ2-7; 8 bases match TRBD2. V shed 1 base, J shed 1 base, and the junction held 9 bases outside the gene matches. This CDR3 spans 17 amino acids. Germline V lookup: CDR1 LNHDA, CDR2 SQIVND (reference sequence). The CDR3 nucleotides read TGTGCCAGTAGTATAGCCCATCCTAGCGGGCGATCCTACGAGCAGTACTTC. Protein sequence: CASSIAHPSGRSYEQYF.

The rearrangement joins TRBV4-1 to TRBJ2-7, with 10 bases that match TRBD1. Germline V lookup: CDR1 MGHRA, CDR2 YSYEKL. Germline trimming cut 0 bases from V and 3 bases from J; bases unmatched to any gene: 2. This CDR3 comprises 15 residues. The CDR3 bases are TGCGCCAGCAGCCAAGAGGACAGGGGGTTCTACGAGCAGTACTTC. The encoded protein is CASSQEDRGFYEQYF.

This clone was detected only a few times. J is TRBJ1-4 and V is TRBV11-2; unclear D gene. V was clipped by 5 bases and J by 2 bases, with 15 bases between them. The CDR3 is 16 amino acids. Per germline, CDR1 SGHAT and CDR2 FQNNGV. The CDR3 coding sequence is TGTGCCAGCAGCACAATTAGAGGGAGGACTAATGAAAAACTGTTTTTT. It is translated as CASSTIRGRTNEKLFF.